Presented here are 21 T cell receptor beta chains from one specimen sequenced in a study of blood T cell repertoires in COVID-19. The table came from immunoSEQ multiplex PCR; TCRdb's copy has only in-frame clones and leaves some out. The sample contains under 200,000 clones, around 85% of which appear only once. The sequencing sample was made of peripheral blood. The receptors derive from a woman older than 75 with acute or convalescent COVID-19.

CDR3 DNA: TGTGCCAGCAGTCCAGACCCCGGGACAGCCTACGAGCAGTACTTC. As protein: CASSPDPGTAYEQYF. The rearrangement links TRBV27 to TRBJ2-7; 7 bases align to TRBD1. The CDR3 length is 15 residues. In germline, CDR1 is MNHEY, CDR2 SMNVEV (reference sequence). V lost 5 bases to trimming and J lost 2 bases; unmatched junction nucleotides: 9.

This chain uses TRBV4-3 with TRBJ1-3; 8 positions agree with TRBD1. This CDR3 is built from 15 residues. CDR1 is LGHNA, CDR2 YSLEER, per germline. Germline trimming cut 1 base from V and 1 base from J; bases unmatched to any gene: 0. The DNA for the CDR3 is TGCGCCAGCAGCCAAGGGACAGGGTCTGGAAACACCATATATTTT. The encoded protein is CASSQGTGSGNTIYF.

This clone has a handful of counts. The V and J genes are TRBV28 and TRBJ1-5; D gene uncertain. The CDR3 consists of 16 residues. Germline loops: CDR1 MDHEN, CDR2 SYDVKM. V was trimmed by 1 base and J by 4 bases, leaving 14 bases between them. DNA of the CDR3: TGTGCCAGCAGTTTATACGTACGACGGGGAAATCAGCCCCAGCATTTT. This gives the protein CASSLYVRRGNQPQHF.

The gene calls are TRBV19 and TRBJ2-7; D might be TRBD1 (5 bases). Deletions cut 4 bases from V and 0 bases from J, with 7 bases between. Looked up from germline, CDR1 is LNHDA and CDR2 is SQIVND (reference sequence). This CDR3 spans 13 amino acids. The CDR3 nucleotides read TGTGCCAGTAGTAGTGACAGCTCCTACGAGCAGTACTTC. Translation: CASSSDSSYEQYF.

The rearrangement links TRBV7-2 to TRBJ2-3; D is perhaps TRBD1 (6 bases). This CDR3 contains 17 residues. V lost 0 bases to trimming and J lost 1 base, with 14 bases between them. From germline, CDR1 is SGHTA and CDR2 FQGNSA. For the CDR3, the DNA is TGTGCCAGCAGCTTAGCTCGGGCCCGGACAGGCACAGATACGCAGTATTTT. Encoded protein: CASSLARARTGTDTQYF.

The J gene is TRBJ2-5, the V gene TRBV7-2, with 11 bases lining up with TRBD2. The germline V gene has CDR1 SGHTA and CDR2 FQGNSA. The V and J ends lost 4 bases and 7 bases, in that order; junction bases with no gene match: 8. The CDR3 loop spans 15 amino acids. The CDR3 sequence is CASSSRSGRGGTQYF. CDR3 DNA: TGTGCCAGCAGCTCCCGTAGCGGGAGGGGGGGGACCCAGTACTTC.

The chain joins TRBV3-1 (or the pseudogene TRBV3-2) to TRBJ1-2; D possibly corresponds to TRBD1 (5 bases). The CDR3 is made up of 14 amino acids. Germline CDR1 is LGHDT and CDR2 is YNNKEL (reference sequence). Between the trimmed V and J ends, which lost 0 bases and 4 bases, there was a span of 9 bases. CDR3 sequence: CASSQDLTVYGYTF. In DNA, the CDR3 is TGTGCCAGCAGCCAAGATTTGACAGTCTATGGCTACACCTTC.

This chain connects TRBV7-9 to TRBJ2-1; perhaps TRBD2 as D (6 bases). V lost 5 bases and J 6 bases, leaving 23 bases between the germline ends. Germline CDR1 is SEHNR and CDR2 is FQNEAQ (reference sequence). CDR3 length: 17 residues. This CDR3 reads CASSDTMLGGEGNEQFF. The CDR3 nucleotides read TGTGCCAGCAGCGATACGATGCTGGGGGGAGAAGGCAATGAGCAGTTCTTC.

The chain employs TRBV7-9 and TRBJ1-4; no clear D gene. CDR1 is SEHNR, CDR2 FQNEAQ, per germline (reference sequence). V lost 3 bases to trimming and J lost 8 bases, with 10 bases between them. The CDR3 totals 13 residues. This chain's CDR3 is CASSFSFPEKLFF. In DNA, the CDR3 is TGTGCCAGCAGCTTCTCTTTTCCGGAAAAACTGTTTTTT.

The V and J genes are TRBV24-1 and TRBJ2-2; D not resolved. The V end was cut by 5 bases, the J end by 5 bases, with 11 bases between. The germline V gene has CDR1 KGHDR and CDR2 SFDVKD. The CDR3 consists of 14 residues. The DNA of the CDR3 is TGTGCCACCAGTGCTGCGAGAGGTACCGGGGAGCTGTTTTTT. Protein: CATSAARGTGELFF.

This chain links TRBV19 with TRBJ1-2, with 7 bases that match TRBD1. Germline values: CDR1 LNHDA, CDR2 SQIVND (reference sequence). CDR3 length equals 16 residues. With V trimmed by 2 bases and J by 4 bases, 10 bases remained unmatched. The CDR3 sequence is CASSIFQWDRIYGYTF. CDR3 coding DNA: TGTGCCAGTAGTATATTTCAGTGGGACAGAATCTATGGCTACACCTTC.

J is TRBJ2-7 and V is TRBV20-1, with 13 bases that match TRBD2. The J segment lost 5 bases and the V segment lost 3 bases, leaving 7 bases of the junction unmatched. CDR3 size: 15 residues. Germline V gene sequence: CDR1 DFQATT, CDR2 SNEGSKA (reference sequence). The CDR3 nucleotides are TGCAGTGCTAGTTCCCCGACTAGCGGGAGGAACGAGCAGTACTTC. Translated, it gives CSASSPTSGRNEQYF.

The rearrangement links TRBV3-1 (or the pseudogene TRBV3-2) to TRBJ1-4, with D tentatively TRBD1 (6 bases). CDR1 is LGHDT and CDR2 is YNNKEL in the germline V gene (reference sequence). There are 13 residues in the CDR3. Trimming removed 5 bases from V and 8 bases from J, with 12 bases in between. This CDR3 reads CASSLRGTEKLFF. DNA for the CDR3: TGTGCCAGCAGCTTGAGAGGGACAGAAAAACTGTTTTTT.

This chain uses TRBV3-1 (or the pseudogene TRBV3-2) with TRBJ1-5; the D gene is possibly TRBD1 (5 bases). Germline-derived CDR1 and CDR2 are LGHDT and YNNKEL (reference sequence). Trimming removed 1 base at V and 4 bases at J, with 8 bases between. The CDR3 spans 14 residues. DNA for the CDR3: TGTGCCAGCAGCCAAGTGTCAGGGAATCAGCCCCAGCATTTT. It encodes CASSQVSGNQPQHF.

V gene TRBV9 combines with J gene TRBJ2-6, with D possibly TRBD1 on 6 matching bases. CDR1 is SGDLS, CDR2 YYNGEE, per germline. This CDR3 is built from 15 residues. The V end was cut by 3 bases, the J end by 1 base, with 8 bases between. This CDR3 is CASSETGSGANVLTF. CDR3 nucleotide sequence: TGTGCCAGCAGCGAGACAGGATCTGGGGCCAACGTCCTGACTTTC.

This clone came up once. CDR3 loop: CASSSTTGPVTDTQYF. The CDR3, as DNA: TGTGCCAGCAGTTCGACGACAGGTCCAGTCACAGATACGCAGTATTTT. This chain uses TRBV6-5 with TRBJ2-3; possible D gene TRBD1, 6 bases. Deletions cut 4 bases from V and 2 bases from J, with 16 bases between. CDR3 length: 16 residues. The germline V gene has CDR1 MNHEY and CDR2 SVGAGI.

V gene TRBV6-6 combines with J gene TRBJ1-1, with 10 bases that match TRBD1. The length of the CDR3 is 15 residues. The germline gives CDR1 MNHNY, CDR2 SVGAGI (reference sequence). V gave up 5 bases and J gave up 5 bases; unmatched junction bases: 8. The CDR3 loop is CASSPRTGGTTEAFF. The CDR3 DNA follows: TGTGCCAGCAGTCCCCGGACAGGGGGTACGACTGAAGCTTTCTTT.

In this sample, this clone turned up once. The chain has TRBV25-1 and TRBJ2-1; 7 bases align to TRBD2. The V segment lost 6 bases and the J segment 4 bases; nucleotides outside the gene matches: 9. The CDR3 length is 15 residues. Germline V gene sequence: CDR1 MGHDK, CDR2 SYGVNS. CDR3 bases: TGTGCCAGCAGGGGGGAGGGAGGCAGATACAATGAGCAGTTCTTC. This gives the protein CASRGEGGRYNEQFF.

The chain links TRBV7-8 to TRBJ2-5, with 9 bases aligning to TRBD2. This CDR3 is 17 amino acids long. Per the germline V gene, CDR1 is SGHVS and CDR2 is FQNEAQ. Trimming took 5 bases from V and 5 from J; bases not matched to a gene: 15. The CDR3 loop reads CASSLTRGRGGAETQYF. The CDR3 bases are TGTGCCAGCAGCCTAACCCGAGGGCGCGGGGGGGCCGAGACCCAGTACTTC.

This clone was detected only once. The same CDR3 arises from other DNA sequences in this sample as well. This chain links TRBV7-9 with TRBJ1-2; TRBD1 might be the D (6 bases). The CDR3 spans 14 residues. Germline lookup yields CDR1 SEHNR and CDR2 FQNEAQ (reference sequence). Trimming removed 1 base from V and 2 bases from J, with 8 bases in between. The CDR3 DNA reads TGTGCCAGCAGCTTAGAGGGGGTAAACTATGGCTACACCTTC. Its protein product is CASSLEGVNYGYTF.

V is TRBV14 and J is TRBJ1-5; D not certain. The CDR3 spans 14 residues. Deletions cut 0 bases from V and 9 bases from J, with 12 bases between. Germline CDR1 reads SGHDN; CDR2 reads FVKESK. The CDR3 loop reads CASSQDLGVRPQHF. Written as DNA, the CDR3 is TGTGCCAGCAGCCAAGATCTTGGAGTCAGGCCCCAGCATTTT.